Following are 28 T cell receptor beta chains from one sample sequenced in a study of shared clonotypes between healthy human individuals. The repertoire was sequenced with immunoSEQ multiplex PCR; TCRdb's copy has only in-frame clones and lacks some. Here the sample spans almost 750,000 clones, roughly 72% being singletons. The sequenced sample consisted of memory CD4+ T cells sorted from blood. Subset indicated: CD45RA-negative fraction. Receptor source: a woman younger than 45 in good health.

V gene TRBV10-3 combines with J gene TRBJ1-5; D unresolved. Germline loops: CDR1 ENHRY, CDR2 SYGVKD. V dropped 2 bases and J dropped 2 bases, with 10 bases sitting between them. This CDR3 contains 15 residues. The CDR3 coding sequence is TGTGCCATCAGTGAGGGCAGAGAGGGCAATCAGCCCCAGCATTTT. It encodes CAISEGREGNQPQHF.

V usage is TRBV28 and J usage is TRBJ2-7; possibly TRBD1 or TRBD2 for D (6 bases each). This CDR3 comprises 15 residues. Germline V lookup: CDR1 MDHEN, CDR2 SYDVKM. V lost 6 bases to trimming and J lost 5 bases, with 20 bases between them. The DNA of the CDR3 is TGTGCCAGCAGCCCTGGAGGGGGGAACGTCAACGAGCAGTACTTC. Its protein product is CASSPGGGNVNEQYF.

This clone was seen repeatedly, ten times or more. The chain combines TRBV7-8 with TRBJ2-1; a possible D gene is TRBD2 (5 bases). Per germline, CDR1 SGHVS and CDR2 FQNEAQ. CDR3 length equals 15 residues. Trimming cost V 1 base and J 1 base, with 8 bases left between them. CDR3 bases: TGTGCCAGCAGCTTAGGACTACTATCCTACAATGAGCAGTTCTTC. Amino acids: CASSLGLLSYNEQFF.

In its sample, this clone was seen a few times. The genes are TRBV25-1 and TRBJ2-2; TRBD2 agrees at 12 bases. V was pared by 4 bases and J by 2 bases, with 2 bases of the junction left unmatched. CDR3 length equals 16 residues. Germline V gives CDR1 MGHDK, CDR2 SYGVNS. The CDR3 DNA follows: TGTGCCAGCAGTGGACTAGCGGGAGTCAACACCGGGGAGCTGTTTTTT. Residues: CASSGLAGVNTGELFF. The full variable domain, rest sourced from reference TRBV25-1 and TRBJ2-2, is EADIYQTPRYLVIGTGKKITLECSQTMGHDKMYWYQQDPGMELHLIHYSYGVNSTEKGDLSSESTVSRIRTEHFPLTLESARPSHTSQYLCASSGLAGVNTGELFFGEGSRLTVL.

This rearrangement joins TRBV4-2 to TRBJ1-4, with 9 bases matching TRBD1. With V trimmed by 3 bases and J by 8 bases, 4 bases remained unmatched. This CDR3 has 14 amino acids. Germline V CDR1 and CDR2: LGHNA, YNFKEQ. CDR3 bases: TGTGCCAGCAGCCAGGGGACAGGGAGGGAAAAACTGTTTTTT. It yields the protein CASSQGTGREKLFF.

This chain links TRBV28 with TRBJ1-3; 9 nucleotides line up with TRBD1. The CDR3 runs to 17 residues. Germline V gene lookup returns CDR1 MDHEN and CDR2 SYDVKM. The ends lost 6 bases at V and 1 base at J; junction bases unmatched: 10. The chain's CDR3 is CASSSPGTGRSGNTIYF. The CDR3 region has the DNA TGTGCCAGCAGCAGTCCCGGGACAGGGAGGTCTGGAAACACCATATATTTT. The entire variable domain, with the rest obtained from reference TRBV28 and TRBJ1-3, is as follows: DVKVTQSSRYLVKRTGEKVFLECVQDMDHENMFWYRQDPGLGLRLIYFSYDVKMKEKGDIPEGYSVSREKKERFSLILESASTNQTSMYLCASSSPGTGRSGNTIYFGEGSWLTVV.

In its sample, this clone was seen once. The chain carries TRBV18 and TRBJ2-7, with a tentative D call TRBD2 (6 bases). Germline-derived CDR1 and CDR2 are KGHSH and LQKENI. The V end lost 2 bases, the J end lost 1 base, and 12 bases lay between the germline ends. The CDR3 covers 15 residues. CDR3: CASSPGDGLSYEQYF. The CDR3 DNA is TGTGCCAGCTCACCAGGGGACGGACTATCCTACGAGCAGTACTTC. Supplemented by reference TRBV18 and TRBJ2-7, the full variable domain reads NAGVMQNPRHLVRRRGQEARLRCSPMKGHSHVYWYRQLPEEGLKFMVYLQKENIIDESGMPKERFSAEFPKEGPSILRIQQVVRGDSAAYFCASSPGDGLSYEQYFGPGTRLTVT.

The gene calls are TRBV28 and TRBJ2-5, with 10 bases fitting TRBD2. The J call could be wrong; TRBJ2-7 is a better fit for the DNA end. CDR1 MDHEN and CDR2 SYDVKM come from the germline V gene. The CDR3 sequence is 14 residues long. The CDR3 region has the DNA TGTGCCAGCACCGTAGCGGGAGGAAGCTACGAGCAGTACTTC. This codes for CASTVAGGSYEQYF.

The chain links TRBV28 to TRBJ1-5; 7 bases fit TRBD1. The CDR3 has 14 residues. Germline V lookup: CDR1 MDHEN, CDR2 SYDVKM. V shed 6 bases and J 6 bases; nucleotides not matched to a gene: 8. The CDR3, as DNA: TGTGCCAGCAGCCAAATACAGGGGACTCAGCCCCAGCATTTT. It translates to CASSQIQGTQPQHF.

The CDR3 protein is CASRDIGTGKGNEQFF. The CDR3 bases are TGTGCCAGCCGCGATATTGGGACAGGGAAGGGGAATGAGCAGTTCTTC. This chain joins TRBV28 and TRBJ2-1; the match to TRBD1 covers 9 bases. Germline V gene lookup returns CDR1 MDHEN and CDR2 SYDVKM. V shed 8 bases and J 7 bases; nucleotides not matched to a gene: 15. The CDR3 covers 16 residues.

The chain employs TRBV19 and TRBJ2-7; unclear D gene. The CDR3 runs 12 residues. Germline values: CDR1 LNHDA, CDR2 SQIVND (reference sequence). V lost 4 bases and J lost 5, with 9 bases in between. The CDR3 nucleotides are TGTGCCAGTAGTACACAGTCGAACGAGCAGTACTTC. Translation: CASSTQSNEQYF.

The chain recombines TRBV27 with TRBJ2-7; TRBD1 agrees at 8 bases. Trimming took 8 bases from V and 3 from J; bases not matched to a gene: 6. Germline V gene lookup returns CDR1 MNHEY and CDR2 SMNVEV (reference sequence). The CDR3 consists of 13 residues. The CDR3: CASADRGNYEQYF. The DNA for the CDR3 is TGTGCCAGCGCTGACAGGGGAAACTACGAGCAGTACTTC.

About this clone itself: Other DNA sequences from this sample encode an identical CDR3 as well. This chain connects TRBV19 to TRBJ1-3; 7 positions match TRBD1. With 2 bases clipped from V and 1 base from J, the junction kept 5 bases outside the gene matches. The CDR3 has 16 amino acids. The germline CDR1 and CDR2 sequences are LNHDA and SQIVND (reference sequence). CDR3 DNA: TGTGCCAGTAGTATACGGGACAGCCCTTCTGGAAACACCATATATTTT. Protein: CASSIRDSPSGNTIYF.

The chain carries TRBV29-1 and TRBJ2-3, with 10 nucleotides matching TRBD2. After removal of 3 bases from V and 5 bases from J, the junction contained 11 bases not matched to a gene. CDR1 is SQVTM and CDR2 is ANQGSEA in the germline V gene. The CDR3 contains 16 residues. CDR3 amino acids: CSVDKASGRAGDTQYF. The DNA of the CDR3 is TGCAGCGTTGACAAGGCGAGCGGGAGGGCGGGAGATACGCAGTATTTT.

The gene calls are TRBV18 and TRBJ2-7; D ambiguous. CDR3 size: 13 residues. Germline V gene sequence: CDR1 KGHSH, CDR2 LQKENI. Trimming stripped 5 bases from V and 2 bases from J, with 10 bases between. CDR3 in DNA: TGTGCCAGCTCATTTGGGCAAGCCTACGAGCAGTACTTC. Translating it yields CASSFGQAYEQYF.

The rearrangement uses TRBV30 and TRBJ2-7; D uncertain. Trimming removed 2 bases at V and 0 bases at J, with 20 bases between. The CDR3 is 17 residues long. From germline, CDR1 is GTSNPN and CDR2 SVGIG (reference sequence). CDR3 nucleotide sequence: TGTGCCTGGAGTAGAAGCAGATTCCTTCGCCTCTCCTACGAGCAGTACTTC. Protein: CAWSRSRFLRLSYEQYF.

This clone was counted a few times. Other nucleotide sequences from this sample produce the same CDR3. V usage is TRBV5-1 and J usage is TRBJ1-2, with 7 nucleotides matching TRBD1. The CDR3 has 14 amino acids. From germline, CDR1 is SGHRS and CDR2 YFSETQ. After removal of 0 bases from V and 2 bases from J, the junction contained 1 base not matched to a gene. For the CDR3, the DNA is TGCGCCAGCAGCTTGGCCAGGGGGAACTATGGCTACACCTTC. Its protein is CASSLARGNYGYTF.

The gene calls are TRBV4-1 and TRBJ2-6; TRBD2 matches 13 bases. The germline CDR1 and CDR2 sequences are MGHRA and YSYEKL. There are 18 residues in the CDR3. Germline trimming cut 4 bases from V and 2 bases from J; bases unmatched to any gene: 5. The CDR3 is CASSPGTSGNTGANVLTF. DNA of the CDR3: TGCGCCAGCAGCCCCGGGACTAGCGGGAACACTGGGGCCAACGTCCTGACTTTC.

The V gene is TRBV28, the J gene TRBJ1-2; 12 positions agree with TRBD1. The CDR3 runs to 15 residues. CDR1 and CDR2 from the germline V gene are MDHEN and SYDVKM. The V and J ends lost 3 bases and 8 bases, in that order; junction bases with no gene match: 7. CDR3 region: CASSLGQGAMGGYTF. CDR3 DNA sequence: TGTGCCAGCAGTTTGGGACAGGGGGCCATGGGGGGCTACACCTTC.

J is TRBJ1-2 and V is TRBV28; tentatively, D is TRBD1 (5 bases). The CDR3 is 12 residues long. Between the trimmed V and J ends, which lost 11 bases and 0 bases, there was a span of 10 bases. Looked up from germline, CDR1 is MDHEN and CDR2 is SYDVKM. CDR3 nucleotides: TGTGCCGCTGACAGAACTAACTATGGCTACACCTTC. The encoded protein is CAADRTNYGYTF.

This chain links TRBV7-9 with TRBJ1-1; D remains ambiguous. The CDR3 loop spans 14 amino acids. In germline, CDR1 is SEHNR, CDR2 FQNEAQ (reference sequence). V lost 1 base to trimming and J lost 1 base, with 7 bases between them. The CDR3 DNA reads as TGTGCCAGCAGCTTAGTTTCCGGGAACACTGAAGCTTTCTTT. This codes for CASSLVSGNTEAFF.

V and J are TRBV21-1 and TRBJ1-1; TRBD1 is the table's D call and was not checked against the DNA. TRBV21-1 is deemed a pseudogene. This CDR3 comprises 17 residues. Here the CDR3 reads CASPHRGPPPMNTEAFF. The CDR3 bases are TGTGCCAGTCCACACAGGGGGCCGCCACCCATGAACACTGAAGCTTTCTTT.

The V gene is TRBV20-1, the J gene TRBJ1-1, with no clear D. There are 11 residues in the CDR3. V shed 5 bases and J shed 5 bases, with 9 bases lying between them. Germline assignment: CDR1 DFQATT and CDR2 SNEGSKA (reference sequence). The CDR3 bases are TGCAGTGCTCCGCTAGAGACTGAAGCTTTCTTT. Protein: CSAPLETEAFF.

The V call is TRBV7-9, the J call TRBJ1-4; D may be TRBD1 (6 bases). There are 15 residues in the CDR3. Deletions cut 2 bases from V and 5 bases from J, with 12 bases between. Per germline, CDR1 SEHNR and CDR2 FQNEAQ (reference sequence). DNA of the CDR3: TGTGCCAGCAGCTTACAGGGGTGGTTGAATGAAAAACTGTTTTTT. Amino acids: CASSLQGWLNEKLFF.

CDR3: CASSNRVEQFF. CDR3 coding DNA: TGTGCCAGCAGCAACAGGGTTGAGCAGTTCTTC. The chain has TRBV5-5 and TRBJ2-1; D is perhaps TRBD1 (6 bases). Germline assignment: CDR1 SGHKS and CDR2 YYEKEE (reference sequence). The CDR3 has 11 amino acids. Trimming shortened V by 4 bases and J by 9 bases, and 8 bases separated the two germline ends.

This clone was seen a few times. This chain links TRBV19 with TRBJ1-5; 10 bases are shared with TRBD1. CDR3 length equals 15 residues. J was trimmed by 7 bases and V by 6 bases; bases with no gene match: 9. The V gene's germline CDR1 is LNHDA and CDR2 SQIVND (reference sequence). CDR3 nucleotide sequence: TGTGCCAGTAGCTACACCGGGACAGGGGTACAGCCCCAGCATTTT. Amino acids: CASSYTGTGVQPQHF.

The chain combines TRBV7-2 with TRBJ2-3; TRBD2 aligns across 8 bases. Germline loops: CDR1 SGHTA, CDR2 FQGNSA. The CDR3 covers 16 residues. V gave up 1 base and J gave up 4 bases; unmatched junction bases: 7. This chain's CDR3 is CASSLDASGHADTQYF. CDR3 coding DNA: TGTGCCAGCAGCTTAGATGCTAGCGGGCACGCAGATACGCAGTATTTT.

The chain carries TRBV28 and TRBJ1-4; TRBD1 might be the D (5 bases). Trimming removed 6 bases from V and 8 bases from J, with 13 bases in between. Germline V gene sequence: CDR1 MDHEN, CDR2 SYDVKM. The length of the CDR3 is 13 residues. In DNA, the CDR3 is TGTGCCAGCAGGGGGGGGACGCCGGAAAAACTGTTTTTT. Protein: CASRGGTPEKLFF.